This TCR beta chain was found in a study of T-cell reconstitution after alpha-beta-depleted transplantation in children. Per germline, CDR1 LGHNT and CDR2 FRNRAP. The CDR3 has 16 amino acids. The V gene end was trimmed by 0 bases and the J gene end by 0 bases; junction bases not matched to a gene: 2. This clonotype turned up a few times. Preparation of the TCRbeta library used unique molecular identifiers. TCRdb reprocessed the PCR reads via MiXCR and lists one record per CDR3 protein. In the table there are some 600,000 distinct CDR3 sequences, 10% to 15% of which are singletons. The sample in question was PBMCs, mostly from graft donor cells, obtained 360 days after TCRalphabeta/CD19-depleted stem cell transplant. The clonotype was recovered from a male patient younger than 18 who had a stem cell transplant for acute myeloid leukemia, so the T cells may come from the graft donor. The genes are TRBV12-5 and TRBJ2-3; 8 nucleotides agree with TRBD1. CDR3 amino acids: CASGLVQGVSTDTQYF. For the CDR3, the DNA is TGTGCTAGTGGTTTGGTACAGGGGGTTAGCACAGATACGCAGTATTTT.